One sample yielded the 13 T cell receptor beta chains listed below, sequenced in a study of beta chain features in type 1 diabetes. Expressed TCRB transcripts were sequenced, since all the RNA that had been isolated was reverse transcribed. Sequencing was performed with immunoSEQ multiplex PCR; in TCRdb, only in-frame clones are kept and a portion is missing. The data contain roughly 310,000 clones, approximately 10% of them singletons. The sample was naive CD4+ T cells from blood. The receptors originated from a woman in her 30s in good health.

This clone showed up just a few times. The chain recombines TRBV7-2 with TRBJ2-7; 8 bases fit TRBD1. Trimming removed 2 bases from V and 10 bases from J; junction bases left unmatched: 16. CDR1 is SGHTA and CDR2 is FQGNSA in the germline V gene. This CDR3 region has 16 residues. This CDR3 reads CASSLRLTGGSSEQYF. As DNA, the CDR3 is TGTGCCAGCAGCTTACGTTTAACAGGGGGGAGTAGTGAACAGTACTTC.

The chain has TRBV2 and TRBJ1-5; D is unclear. V was clipped by 7 bases and J by 4 bases, with 11 bases between them. CDR3 size: 13 residues. From germline, CDR1 is SNHLY and CDR2 FYNNEI. CDR3 sequence reads: CASTADGNQPQHF. The CDR3 bases are TGTGCCAGCACAGCGGACGGGAATCAGCCCCAGCATTTT.

In its sample, this clone was seen a few times. The chain carries TRBV9 and TRBJ2-7, with 10 nucleotides matching TRBD2. CDR1 and CDR2 from the germline V gene are SGDLS and YYNGEE. This CDR3 has 15 amino acids. V lost 3 bases and J lost 0; bases outside the gene matches: 3. The CDR3 loop is CASSGGTSDSYEQYF. Here the CDR3 DNA reads TGTGCCAGCAGCGGGGGGACTAGCGACTCCTACGAGCAGTACTTC.

About this clone itself: This same CDR3 is encoded by further DNA sequences in the sample. The chain uses TRBV19 and TRBJ2-7, with D maybe TRBD2 (5 bases). Trimming left V 2 bases short and J 0 bases short, with 8 bases between. CDR3 length: 14 residues. Germline assignment: CDR1 LNHDA and CDR2 SQIVND (reference sequence). In DNA, the CDR3 is TGTGCCAGTAGTATAACGGGGAACTCCTACGAGCAGTACTTC. As protein: CASSITGNSYEQYF. Full variable domain (remainder filled in from reference TRBV19 and TRBJ2-7): DGGITQSPKYLFRKEGQNVTLSCEQNLNHDAMYWYRQDPGQGLRLIYYSQIVNDFQKGDIAEGYSVSREKKESFPLTVTSAQKNPTAFYLCASSITGNSYEQYFGPGTRLTVT.

This clone has a handful of counts. The V and J genes are TRBV5-5 and TRBJ1-5, with TRBD1 identical over 10 bases. CDR1 and CDR2 from the germline V gene are SGHKS and YYEKEE (reference sequence). V lost 1 base and J lost 6; bases outside the gene matches: 4. The CDR3 consists of 15 residues. The CDR3 bases are TGTGCCAGCAGCTTGATGACAGGGGGCGGTCAGCCCCAGCATTTT. It is translated as CASSLMTGGGQPQHF.

A few counts support this clone. V gene TRBV28 combines with J gene TRBJ2-7; possibly TRBD1 for D (5 bases). Germline V CDR1 and CDR2: MDHEN, SYDVKM. This CDR3 spans 11 amino acids. Trimming stripped 3 bases from V and 8 bases from J, with 8 bases between. CDR3 coding DNA: TGTGCCAGCAGTTTCCCAGGGCAGCAGTACTTC. Translation gives CASSFPGQQYF.

The sample holds a few counts of this clone. The chain joins TRBV18 to TRBJ2-7, with a weak D call TRBD2 (6 bases). Trimming removed 4 bases at V and 5 bases at J, with 18 bases between. This CDR3 is 15 amino acids long. Germline-derived CDR1 and CDR2 are KGHSH and LQKENI. The CDR3 bases are TGTGCCAGCTCACTCGAGTACACAGGAGGGAACGAGCAGTACTTC. Translated: CASSLEYTGGNEQYF.

This clone has a handful of counts. V and J are TRBV11-2 and TRBJ2-1; the match to TRBD2 covers 8 bases. CDR3 size: 13 residues. V lost 4 bases and J lost 6; bases outside the gene matches: 2. The germline V gene encodes CDR1 SGHAT and CDR2 FQNNGV. In DNA, the CDR3 is TGTGCCAGCAGCTCCGGGACTAGCAATGAGCAGTTCTTC. This gives the protein CASSSGTSNEQFF.

This clone was observed a handful of times. This chain connects TRBV7-3 to TRBJ2-1; TRBD2 might be the D (5 bases). CDR3 length: 15 residues. V was pared by 5 bases and J by 3 bases, with 14 bases between. The germline gives CDR1 SGHTA, CDR2 FQGTGA. CDR3 sequence reads: CASSRRGSDYNEQFF. The CDR3 nucleotides are TGTGCCAGCAGCCGACGGGGTAGCGACTACAATGAGCAGTTCTTC.

V is TRBV28 and J is TRBJ1-4; a possible D gene is TRBD1 (6 bases). This CDR3 contains 14 residues. The V end lost 2 bases, the J end lost 11 bases, and 15 bases lay between the germline ends. The germline V gene has CDR1 MDHEN and CDR2 SYDVKM. CDR3 protein: CASSLEARQGKLFF. CDR3 coding DNA: TGTGCCAGCAGTTTAGAGGCCCGTCAGGGGAAACTGTTTTTT. Filled out from reference TRBV28 and TRBJ1-4, the complete variable domain reads DVKVTQSSRYLVKRTGEKVFLECVQDMDHENMFWYRQDPGLGLRLIYFSYDVKMKEKGDIPEGYSVSREKKERFSLILESASTNQTSMYLCASSLEARQGKLFFGSGTQLSVL.

This clone occurred a few times. J is TRBJ2-5 and V is TRBV29-1, with a possible D match to TRBD1 (5 bases). From germline, CDR1 is SQVTM and CDR2 ANQGSEA. V lost 6 bases and J lost 4, with 12 bases in between. There are 12 residues in the CDR3. The CDR3 nucleotides are TGCAGCGTCAGCAGGGATTCAGAGACCCAGTACTTC. It encodes CSVSRDSETQYF.

CDR3 DNA sequence: TGTGCCAGCAGCGTAGGGGGCAGGCAAGAGACCCAGTACTTC. As protein: CASSVGGRQETQYF. The chain employs TRBV9 and TRBJ2-5, with D possibly TRBD1 on 5 matching bases. Per the germline V gene, CDR1 is SGDLS and CDR2 is YYNGEE. Trimming removed 0 bases from V and 2 bases from J, with 8 bases in between. The CDR3 has 14 amino acids.

This chain links TRBV4-3 with TRBJ2-1, with 8 bases lining up with TRBD2. The germline gives CDR1 LGHNA, CDR2 YSLEER. Trimming at V came to 1 base and at J to 6 bases, leaving 5 bases not matched to a gene. There are 15 residues in the CDR3. CDR3 DNA sequence: TGCGCCAGCAGCCAAGGACTAGCGCCAAGCAATGAGCAGTTCTTC. Amino acids: CASSQGLAPSNEQFF.